Shown below are 14 T cell receptor beta chains from a single sample sequenced in a study of T-cell memory formation after mild COVID-19. TCRdb re-analysed the 5' RACE reads in MiXCR, keeping a single row per CDR3 protein. Of roughly 100,000 distinct CDR3 sequences in the sample, about 15% were seen once. Material for sequencing was PBMCs or a T cell subset sorted from them (not recorded which). The source of these receptors is an adult woman who had mild COVID-19 (a few samples of this study predate the infection). Cell type and time point are not known.

CDR3 residues: CARAGFHSTDTQYF. In DNA form, the CDR3 reads TGTGCCAGAGCGGGGTTCCATAGCACAGATACGCAGTATTTT. This rearrangement joins TRBV7-9 to TRBJ2-3; 7 nucleotides agree with TRBD2. With V trimmed by 9 bases and J by 0 bases, 6 bases remained unmatched. Germline V gene data show CDR1 as SEHNR and CDR2 as FQNEAQ (reference sequence). The CDR3 consists of 14 residues.

The sample holds a few counts of this clonotype. The V and J genes are TRBV7-9 and TRBJ2-1; weak D call: TRBD1 (5 bases). V was shortened by 1 base and J by 4 bases, with 8 bases between the two germline ends. The germline gives CDR1 SEHNR, CDR2 FQNEAQ (reference sequence). The CDR3 totals 14 residues. The CDR3 here is CASSLGAGYNEQFF. The CDR3 nucleotides read TGTGCCAGCAGCTTAGGAGCAGGGTACAATGAGCAGTTCTTC.

This clonotype was counted a few times. The chain carries TRBV6-5 and TRBJ1-2; the D gene is possibly TRBD1 (5 bases). The CDR3 totals 15 residues. V lost 3 bases, J lost 6 bases, and 17 bases lay in between. Per the germline V gene, CDR1 is MNHEY and CDR2 is SVGAGI. The CDR3 DNA follows: TGTGCCAGCAGTTATGGGACCGGGAATGAGGATGGCTACACCTTC. This codes for CASSYGTGNEDGYTF.

This clonotype turned up a few times. V is TRBV7-6 and J is TRBJ1-4, with a weak D call TRBD1 (5 bases). In germline, CDR1 is SGHVS, CDR2 FNYEAQ. CDR3 length: 15 amino acids. V lost 2 bases, J lost 3 bases, and 10 bases lay in between. The CDR3 DNA reads as TGTGCCAGCAGCTTATCAGGGAGTGCTAATGAAAAACTGTTTTTT. It encodes CASSLSGSANEKLFF.

The chain carries TRBV7-9 and TRBJ2-1; perhaps TRBD2 as D (6 bases). The CDR3 runs 20 residues. V lost 1 base to trimming and J lost 1 base, with 23 bases between them. Germline V gene sequence: CDR1 SEHNR, CDR2 FQNEAQ (reference sequence). CDR3 DNA: TGTGCCAGCAGCTTAGATCACGGGCGGTTCGGGACTCAATCCTACAATGAGCAGTTCTTC. Amino acid sequence: CASSLDHGRFGTQSYNEQFF.

The V and J genes are TRBV7-2 and TRBJ2-1; TRBD2 agrees at 10 bases. This CDR3 comprises 16 residues. CDR1 SGHTA and CDR2 FQGNSA come from the germline V gene. J gave up 13 bases and V 2 bases, and 14 bases lay outside the gene matches. In DNA form, the CDR3 reads TGTGCCAGCAGCTTACCCCCGGGACTAGCGAGAACGCAACAGTTCTTC. It codes for CASSLPPGLARTQQFF.

There are a few counts of this clonotype. The chain joins TRBV11-1 to TRBJ2-1; the match to TRBD2 covers 10 bases. The trim removed 1 base at V and 8 bases at J, leaving 8 bases unmatched. This CDR3 has 16 amino acids. From germline, CDR1 is SGHAT and CDR2 FQDESV (reference sequence). In DNA, the CDR3 is TGTGCCAGCAGCTTAGTCCGGCTAGCGGGAGCCGATGAGCAGTTCTTC. Its translation is CASSLVRLAGADEQFF.

This clonotype was observed many times. The V and J genes are TRBV7-9 and TRBJ2-1; D uncertain. This CDR3 has 13 amino acids. V lost 4 bases to trimming and J lost 6 bases, with 10 bases between them. Germline values: CDR1 SEHNR, CDR2 FQNEAQ (reference sequence). Here the CDR3 reads CASSSVRSNEQFF. CDR3 DNA: TGTGCCAGCAGCTCCGTTAGATCCAATGAGCAGTTCTTC.

This clonotype was observed a handful of times. The CDR3 region has the DNA TGCGCCAGCAGCTTATCAGAGGTGCGGTTCACAGATACGCAGTATTTT. This encodes CASSLSEVRFTDTQYF. The chain uses TRBV5-1 and TRBJ2-3, with D hard to call. Between the trimmed V and J ends, which lost 2 bases and 2 bases, there was a span of 15 bases. The CDR3 is made up of 16 amino acids. Germline V gene data show CDR1 as SGHRS and CDR2 as YFSETQ. Full variable domain (remainder filled in from reference TRBV5-1 and TRBJ2-3): KAGVTQTPRYLIKTRGQQVTLSCSPISGHRSVSWYQQTPGQGLQFLFEYFSETQRNKGNFPGRFSGRQFSNSRSEMNVSTLELGDSALYLCASSLSEVRFTDTQYFGPGTRLTVL.

This clonotype was seen more than once but under ten times. The gene calls are TRBV5-1 and TRBJ2-7, with 8 nucleotides matching TRBD1. The CDR3 runs 15 residues. Losses at the gene ends were 4 bases for V and 0 bases for J; bases not matched to a gene: 6. CDR1 SGHRS and CDR2 YFSETQ come from the germline V gene. The CDR3 sequence: CASSPGTGFSYEQYF. For the CDR3, the DNA is TGCGCCAGCAGCCCCGGGACAGGATTCTCCTACGAGCAGTACTTC.

The gene calls are TRBV12-3 or TRBV12-4 and TRBJ1-2; D is possibly TRBD1 (5 bases). V was trimmed by 3 bases and J by 8 bases, leaving 13 bases between them. The CDR3 is 13 amino acids. CDR3 DNA sequence: TGTGCCAGCAGTTTCCGGGAGGGACGAGGCTACACCTTC. Translated, it gives CASSFREGRGYTF.

The chain uses TRBV5-6 and TRBJ1-2, with D perhaps matching TRBD1 (5 bases). Per germline, CDR1 SGHDT and CDR2 YYEEEE. This CDR3 has 13 amino acids. V shed 0 bases and J shed 6 bases, with 9 bases lying between them. In DNA, the CDR3 is TGTGCCAGCAGCTTGGGTGGGGCGGATGGCTACACCTTC. It specifies CASSLGGADGYTF.

The J gene is TRBJ2-5, the V gene TRBV6-5; D may correspond to TRBD1 or TRBD2 (5 bases each). Germline V gene sequence: CDR1 MNHEY, CDR2 SVGAGI. The CDR3 has 13 residues. Trimming stripped 6 bases from V and 5 bases from J, with 13 bases between. This CDR3 reads CASSPPGTETQYF. The DNA of the CDR3 is TGTGCCAGCAGCCCACCGGGGACCGAGACCCAGTACTTC.

The chain uses TRBV9 and TRBJ2-7; 11 bases align to TRBD2. V shed 3 bases and J 1 base; nucleotides not matched to a gene: 3. Germline V gives CDR1 SGDLS, CDR2 YYNGEE. CDR3 size: 15 residues. As DNA, the CDR3 is TGTGCCAGCAGCGCGACTAGCGGGGCGTCCTACGAGCAGTACTTC. It codes for CASSATSGASYEQYF.